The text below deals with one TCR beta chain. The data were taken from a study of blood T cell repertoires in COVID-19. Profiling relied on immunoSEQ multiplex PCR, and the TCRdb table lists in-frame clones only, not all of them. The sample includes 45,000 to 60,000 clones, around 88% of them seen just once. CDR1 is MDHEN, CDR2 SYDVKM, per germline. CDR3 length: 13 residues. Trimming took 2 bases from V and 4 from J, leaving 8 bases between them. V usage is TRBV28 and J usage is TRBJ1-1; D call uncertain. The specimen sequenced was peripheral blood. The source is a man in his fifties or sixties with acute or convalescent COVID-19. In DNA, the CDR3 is TGTGCCAGCAGTTTACCAGGCGCCACTGAAGCTTTCTTT. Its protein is CASSLPGATEAFF.